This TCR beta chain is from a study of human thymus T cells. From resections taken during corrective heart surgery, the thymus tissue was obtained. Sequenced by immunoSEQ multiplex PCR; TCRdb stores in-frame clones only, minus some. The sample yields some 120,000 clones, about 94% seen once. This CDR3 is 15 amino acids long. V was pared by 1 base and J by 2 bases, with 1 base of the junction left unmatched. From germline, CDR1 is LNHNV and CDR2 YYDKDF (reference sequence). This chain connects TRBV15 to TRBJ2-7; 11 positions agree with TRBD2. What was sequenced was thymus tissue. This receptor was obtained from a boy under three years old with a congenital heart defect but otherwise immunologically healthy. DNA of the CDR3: TGTGCCACCAGCAGAGGTAGCGGGGGGGCCTACGAGCAGTACTTC. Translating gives CATSRGSGGAYEQYF.